The rows below give T cell receptor beta chains drawn from one sample of a study of blood T cell repertoires in COVID-19. Here immunoSEQ multiplex PCR was the method, and the copy in TCRdb shows in-frame clones only, minus some. Of about 140,000 clones listed, 88% are singletons. Sequencing input: peripheral blood. These receptors were taken from a man aged 50 to 59 with active or convalescent COVID-19. The CDR3 runs from the conserved cysteine through the conserved F or W. Fields, in order: D gene, CDR3 length, J gene, clone size, V gene, CDR3 protein, CDR3 DNA. A D gene is named only where the DNA matches it firmly. Clone sizes are given selectively: once, few, many, or a class where the clone is expanded.

d_call: TRBD2; cdr3_length: 18; j_call: TRBJ2-1; clone_size: -; v_call: TRBV5-6; cdr3_aa: CASSLEGSGRVSYNEQFF; cdr3_nt: TGTGCCAGCAGCTTGGAGGGTAGCGGGAGGGTATCCTACAATGAGCAGTTCTTC
d_call: TRBD1; cdr3_length: 15; j_call: TRBJ2-5; clone_size: -; v_call: TRBV19; cdr3_aa: CASSNRDSVRETQYF; cdr3_nt: TGTGCCAGTAGTAACCGGGACAGCGTAAGGGAGACCCAGTACTTC
d_call: -; cdr3_length: 12; j_call: TRBJ2-7; clone_size: once; v_call: TRBV28; cdr3_aa: CASTVSSYEQYF; cdr3_nt: TGTGCCAGCACGGTGAGCTCCTACGAGCAGTACTTC
d_call: -; cdr3_length: 15; j_call: TRBJ1-1; clone_size: once; v_call: TRBV28; cdr3_aa: CASSPREGGFTEAFF; cdr3_nt: TGTGCCAGCAGCCCCAGGGAGGGAGGGTTCACTGAAGCTTTCTTT
d_call: -; cdr3_length: 16; j_call: TRBJ2-6; clone_size: -; v_call: TRBV7-9; cdr3_aa: CASSFSRNSGANVLTF; cdr3_nt: TGTGCCAGCAGCTTCTCCAGGAACTCTGGGGCCAACGTCCTGACTTTC
d_call: TRBD1; cdr3_length: 14; j_call: TRBJ1-6; clone_size: -; v_call: TRBV6-5; cdr3_aa: CASSRQGLSSPLHF; cdr3_nt: TGTGCCAGCAGTCGACAGGGTTTGAGTTCACCCCTCCACTTT
d_call: TRBD2; cdr3_length: 18; j_call: TRBJ2-1; clone_size: -; v_call: TRBV19; cdr3_aa: CASSMVGAMGLPYNEQFF; cdr3_nt: TGTGCCAGTAGTATGGTGGGAGCTATGGGACTACCCTACAATGAGCAGTTCTTC
d_call: TRBD2; cdr3_length: 16; j_call: TRBJ2-5; clone_size: -; v_call: TRBV6-6; cdr3_aa: CASSYFGTSGSETQYF; cdr3_nt: TGTGCCAGCAGTTACTTCGGGACTAGCGGGTCGGAGACCCAGTACTTC
d_call: TRBD1; cdr3_length: 15; j_call: TRBJ2-7; clone_size: once; v_call: TRBV6-5; cdr3_aa: CASSPRGPLPYEQYF; cdr3_nt: TGTGCCAGCAGCCCCAGGGGGCCCCTTCCCTACGAGCAGTACTTC
d_call: -; cdr3_length: 16; j_call: TRBJ1-1; clone_size: -; v_call: TRBV18; cdr3_aa: CASSPPAQGQNTEAFF; cdr3_nt: TGTGCCAGCTCACCACCGGCCCAGGGCCAGAACACTGAAGCTTTCTTT
d_call: -; cdr3_length: 13; j_call: TRBJ2-5; clone_size: once; v_call: TRBV15; cdr3_aa: CATRAGDQETQYF; cdr3_nt: TGTGCCACCAGAGCCGGGGATCAAGAGACCCAGTACTTC
d_call: -; cdr3_length: 15; j_call: TRBJ1-2; clone_size: -; v_call: TRBV7-3; cdr3_aa: CASSLGAGWNYGYTF; cdr3_nt: TGTGCCAGCAGCTTAGGGGCAGGGTGGAACTATGGCTACACCTTC
d_call: TRBD2; cdr3_length: 15; j_call: TRBJ2-1; clone_size: -; v_call: TRBV2; cdr3_aa: CASSGGLAGYNEQFF; cdr3_nt: TGTGCCAGCAGCGGTGGACTAGCGGGTTACAATGAGCAGTTCTTC
d_call: TRBD2; cdr3_length: 15; j_call: TRBJ2-1; clone_size: -; v_call: TRBV6-5; cdr3_aa: CASTLGRGLYNEQFF; cdr3_nt: TGTGCCAGCACACTTGGGAGGGGACTGTACAATGAGCAGTTCTTC
d_call: TRBD1; cdr3_length: 13; j_call: TRBJ2-7; clone_size: -; v_call: TRBV2; cdr3_aa: CASSRDRDYEQYF; cdr3_nt: TGTGCCAGCAGTCGAGACAGGGACTACGAGCAGTACTTC
d_call: TRBD2; cdr3_length: 15; j_call: TRBJ2-7; clone_size: -; v_call: TRBV3-1/TRBV3-2; cdr3_aa: CASSPPGGGSYEQYF; cdr3_nt: TGTGCCAGCAGCCCTCCTGGGGGGGGCTCCTACGAGCAGTACTTC
d_call: -; cdr3_length: 15; j_call: TRBJ2-7; clone_size: -; v_call: TRBV5-4; cdr3_aa: CASSLEERPSYEQYF; cdr3_nt: TGTGCCAGCAGCTTGGAGGAGAGGCCCTCCTACGAGCAGTACTTC
d_call: TRBD2; cdr3_length: 16; j_call: TRBJ2-1; clone_size: -; v_call: TRBV7-3; cdr3_aa: CASSGKGGSSYNEQFF; cdr3_nt: TGTGCCAGCAGCGGGAAGGGCGGGAGCTCCTACAATGAGCAGTTCTTC
d_call: TRBD2; cdr3_length: 13; j_call: TRBJ2-5; clone_size: -; v_call: TRBV12-3/TRBV12-4; cdr3_aa: CASSLGEGETQYF; cdr3_nt: TGTGCCAGCAGTTTGGGGGAGGGGGAGACCCAGTACTTC
d_call: TRBD2; cdr3_length: 15; j_call: TRBJ2-3; clone_size: -; v_call: TRBV7-6; cdr3_aa: CASSFRASGSDTQYF; cdr3_nt: TGTGCCAGCAGCTTCCGAGCTAGCGGTTCAGATACGCAGTATTTT
d_call: TRBD2; cdr3_length: 15; j_call: TRBJ2-1; clone_size: -; v_call: TRBV4-1; cdr3_aa: CASSRGLATYNEQFF; cdr3_nt: TGCGCCAGCAGCCGGGGACTAGCGACCTACAATGAGCAGTTCTTC
d_call: TRBD1; cdr3_length: 17; j_call: TRBJ2-6; clone_size: few; v_call: TRBV6-4; cdr3_aa: CASSAGTEHSGANVLTF; cdr3_nt: TGTGCCAGCAGTGCCGGGACAGAACACTCTGGGGCCAACGTCCTGACTTTC
d_call: TRBD2; cdr3_length: 15; j_call: TRBJ2-7; clone_size: -; v_call: TRBV20-1; cdr3_aa: CSASLRTSGTYEQYF; cdr3_nt: TGCAGTGCTAGTCTGAGGACTAGCGGAACCTACGAGCAGTACTTC
d_call: -; cdr3_length: 14; j_call: TRBJ1-1; clone_size: -; v_call: TRBV27; cdr3_aa: CASKVLGENTEAFF; cdr3_nt: TGTGCCAGCAAAGTTCTAGGGGAGAACACTGAAGCTTTCTTT
d_call: -; cdr3_length: 15; j_call: TRBJ1-1; clone_size: few; v_call: TRBV2; cdr3_aa: CASSDWGGPNTEAFF; cdr3_nt: TGTGCCAGCAGTGATTGGGGGGGGCCGAACACTGAAGCTTTCTTT
d_call: TRBD1; cdr3_length: 14; j_call: TRBJ1-2; clone_size: -; v_call: TRBV9; cdr3_aa: CASSVGDRVYGYTF; cdr3_nt: TGTGCCAGCAGCGTAGGGGACAGAGTCTATGGCTACACCTTC
d_call: -; cdr3_length: 14; j_call: TRBJ1-2; clone_size: -; v_call: TRBV28; cdr3_aa: CASSFKNRVGGYTF; cdr3_nt: TGTGCCAGCAGTTTCAAAAACAGGGTCGGGGGCTACACCTTC
d_call: TRBD2; cdr3_length: 15; j_call: TRBJ2-1; clone_size: -; v_call: TRBV5-1; cdr3_aa: CASSLLAGQYNEQFF; cdr3_nt: TGCGCCAGCAGCTTGCTAGCGGGACAATACAATGAGCAGTTCTTC
d_call: -; cdr3_length: 11; j_call: TRBJ2-1; clone_size: -; v_call: TRBV28; cdr3_aa: CASSPYNEQFF; cdr3_nt: TGTGCCAGCAGCCCTTACAATGAGCAGTTCTTC
d_call: TRBD1; cdr3_length: 14; j_call: TRBJ2-7; clone_size: once; v_call: TRBV5-5; cdr3_aa: CASSQRTGGYEQYF; cdr3_nt: TGTGCCAGCAGCCAACGGACAGGGGGCTACGAGCAGTACTTC
d_call: -; cdr3_length: 15; j_call: TRBJ2-1; clone_size: -; v_call: TRBV7-7; cdr3_aa: CASSFSPGHNNEQFF; cdr3_nt: TGTGCTAGCAGTTTTTCCCCGGGACATAACAATGAGCAGTTCTTC
d_call: TRBD2; cdr3_length: 15; j_call: TRBJ2-3; clone_size: -; v_call: TRBV6-5; cdr3_aa: CASVAGVILTDTQYF; cdr3_nt: TGTGCCAGCGTAGCGGGAGTGATCCTCACAGATACGCAGTATTTT